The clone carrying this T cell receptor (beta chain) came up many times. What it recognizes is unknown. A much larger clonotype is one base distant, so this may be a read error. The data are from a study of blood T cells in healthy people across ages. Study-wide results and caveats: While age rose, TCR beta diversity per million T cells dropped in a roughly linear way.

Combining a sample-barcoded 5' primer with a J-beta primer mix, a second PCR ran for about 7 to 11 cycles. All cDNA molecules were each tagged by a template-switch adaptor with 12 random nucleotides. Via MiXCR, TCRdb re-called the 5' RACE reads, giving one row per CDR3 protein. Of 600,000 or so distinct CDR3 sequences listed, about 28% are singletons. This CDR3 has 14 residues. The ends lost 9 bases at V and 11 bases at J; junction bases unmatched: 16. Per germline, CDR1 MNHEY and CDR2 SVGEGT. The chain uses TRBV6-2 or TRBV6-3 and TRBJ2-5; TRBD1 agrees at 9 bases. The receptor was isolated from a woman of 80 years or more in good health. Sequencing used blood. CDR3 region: CASSPGQGYNEQYF. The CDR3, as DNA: TGTGCCAGTTCACCGGGACAGGGCTACAATGAGCAGTACTTC.